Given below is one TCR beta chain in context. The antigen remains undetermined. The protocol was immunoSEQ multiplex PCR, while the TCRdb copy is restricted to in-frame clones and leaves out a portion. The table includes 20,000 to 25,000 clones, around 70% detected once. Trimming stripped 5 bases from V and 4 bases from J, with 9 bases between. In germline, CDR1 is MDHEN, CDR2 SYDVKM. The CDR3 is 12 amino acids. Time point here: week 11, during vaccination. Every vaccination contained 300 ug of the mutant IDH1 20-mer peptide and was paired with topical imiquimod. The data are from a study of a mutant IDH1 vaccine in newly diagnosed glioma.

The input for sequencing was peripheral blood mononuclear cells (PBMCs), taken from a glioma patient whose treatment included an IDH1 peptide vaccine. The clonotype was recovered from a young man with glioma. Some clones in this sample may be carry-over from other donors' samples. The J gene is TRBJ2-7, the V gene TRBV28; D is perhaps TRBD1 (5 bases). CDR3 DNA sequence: TGTGCCAGCAGTCCGGACATTTACGAGCAGTACTTC. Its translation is CASSPDIYEQYF.